The clone carrying this T cell receptor beta chain came up a few times. The data stem from a study of blood T cells in healthy people across ages. The CDR3 has 16 residues. After removal of 1 base from V and 3 bases from J, the junction contained 6 bases not matched to a gene. Germline V gives CDR1 SGHAT, CDR2 FQDESV (reference sequence). Using a J-beta primer mix together with a sample-barcoded 5' primer, a second PCR was run for 7 to 11 cycles. One entry per CDR3 protein, called by TCRdb with MiXCR from the 5' RACE reads. Among approximately 880,000 distinct CDR3 sequences, roughly 50% were seen once, and the ten largest hold 13%.

The genes are TRBV11-1 and TRBJ2-7, with 10 bases fitting TRBD1. Input material: blood. The clonotype comes from a young man in good health. The CDR3 sequence is CASSLGVWTGGYEQYF. CDR3 nucleotides: TGTGCCAGCAGCTTAGGAGTGTGGACAGGGGGCTACGAGCAGTACTTC. Variable domain in full (rest from reference TRBV11-1 and TRBJ2-7): EAEVAQSPRYKITEKSQAVAFWCDPISGHATLYWYRQILGQGPELLVQFQDESVVDDSQLPKDRFSAERLKGVDSTLKIQPAELGDSAMYLCASSLGVWTGGYEQYFGPGTRLTVT.